A single sample gave rise to the 16 T cell receptor beta chains below, sequenced in a study of post-analysis software for immune sequencing data. The antigens for these receptors are not known. Unique molecular identifiers were present in the TCR beta cDNA libraries. A single record per CDR3 protein comes from TCRdb applying MiXCR to the PCR reads. The sample shows about 810,000 distinct CDR3 sequences, about 57% of them seen only once. Whole-study findings and limits: Higher frequency in patients than in controls was seen for roughly five TRBV segments, with TRBV5-6, TRBV5-1 and TRBV20-1 among them.

Sequenced: blood. The receptors were gathered from a girl aged 5-17 years with multiple sclerosis.

This sequence joins TRBV29-1 and TRBJ2-7; TRBD1 is a possible D gene (5 bases). CDR3 length: 12 residues. Germline assignment: CDR1 SQVTM and CDR2 ANQGSEA. The V gene lost 4 bases and the J gene lost 1 base, with 8 bases spanning the gap. CDR3 bases: TGCAGCGTTGGGACACTATCCTACGAGCAGTACTTC. Translating gives CSVGTLSYEQYF.

The chain couples TRBV29-1 to TRBJ2-1, with a tentative D call TRBD1 (5 bases). The CDR3 consists of 12 residues. Germline CDR1 is SQVTM and CDR2 is ANQGSEA. Trimming cost V 5 bases and J 6 bases, with 11 bases left between them. The CDR3 here is CSVRRQSNEQFF. Written as DNA, the CDR3 is TGCAGCGTTCGACGACAGTCCAATGAGCAGTTCTTC.

There are a few counts of this clonotype. The rearrangement uses TRBV20-1 and TRBJ2-7; TRBD1 aligns across 11 bases. Unmatched junction bases numbered 3, after V lost 4 bases and J lost 4 bases. The germline CDR1 and CDR2 sequences are DFQATT and SNEGSKA (reference sequence). This CDR3 spans 13 amino acids. CDR3 sequence reads: CSATGQGGYEQYF. The CDR3 nucleotides read TGCAGTGCTACGGGACAGGGGGGGTACGAGCAGTACTTC.

The CDR3 reads CASSQYQGAREQYF. CDR3 DNA: TGTGCCAGCAGCCAATACCAGGGGGCGAGGGAGCAGTACTTC. This chain connects TRBV14 to TRBJ2-5, with 8 bases fitting TRBD1. In germline, CDR1 is SGHDN, CDR2 FVKESK. V trimming: 2 bases; J trimming: 11 bases; junction bases outside the gene matches: 10. This CDR3 comprises 14 residues.

The table lists this clonotype with a few counts. The V gene is TRBV29-1, the J gene TRBJ1-2; tentative D call: TRBD1 (6 bases). V lost 7 bases, J lost 4 bases, and 10 bases lay in between. Germline CDR1 is SQVTM and CDR2 is ANQGSEA. This CDR3 spans 11 amino acids. CDR3 loop: CSAQGTYGYTF. CDR3 in DNA: TGCAGCGCTCAGGGGACCTATGGCTACACCTTC. Full variable domain (remainder filled in from reference TRBV29-1 and TRBJ1-2): SAVISQKPSRDICQRGTSLTIQCQVDSQVTMMFWYRQQPGQSLTLIATANQGSEATYESGFVIDKFPISRPNLTFSTLTVSNMSPEDSSIYLCSAQGTYGYTFGSGTRLTVV.

This clonotype was observed a few times. This chain links TRBV9 with TRBJ1-6, with D maybe TRBD1 (6 bases). From germline, CDR1 is SGDLS and CDR2 YYNGEE. V was clipped by 4 bases and J by 5 bases, with 16 bases between them. The CDR3 has 16 residues. Here the CDR3 DNA reads TGTGCCAGCAGCCGAAGGGGGGACACAAATAATTCACCCCTCCACTTT. This sequence encodes CASSRRGDTNNSPLHF. Together with reference TRBV9 and TRBJ1-6, the CDR3 gives the full variable domain: DSGVTQTPKHLITATGQRVTLRCSPRSGDLSVYWYQQSLDQGLQFLIQYYNGEERAKGNILERFSAQQFPDLHSELNLSSLELGDSALYFCASSRRGDTNNSPLHFGNGTRLTVT.

This clonotype has more than one count but fewer than ten. The rearrangement joins TRBV12-3 or TRBV12-4 to TRBJ2-5; 8 bases agree with TRBD2. V trimming: 3 bases; J trimming: 1 base; junction bases outside the gene matches: 7. The CDR3 runs to 16 residues. This chain's CDR3 is CASSLDGGRLQETQYF. CDR3 sequence (DNA): TGTGCCAGCAGTTTGGACGGCGGGAGGCTCCAAGAGACCCAGTACTTC.

The chain is built from TRBV2 and TRBJ2-3; TRBD1 agrees at 10 bases. Losses at the gene ends were 5 bases for V and 14 bases for J; bases not matched to a gene: 7. The CDR3 totals 12 residues. The germline V gene encodes CDR1 SNHLY and CDR2 FYNNEI. The CDR3 loop is CASSSDRGLRYF. The DNA of the CDR3 is TGTGCCAGCAGTAGCGACAGGGGGCTCAGGTATTTT.

The chain recombines TRBV4-1 with TRBJ2-5; the match to TRBD1 covers 7 bases. With V trimmed by 6 bases and J by 5 bases, 12 bases remained unmatched. The CDR3 runs 15 residues. The V gene's germline CDR1 is MGHRA and CDR2 YSYEKL. CDR3 coding DNA: TGCGCCAGCAGTCAAATCAGGGGGAGTGCGGAGACCCAGTACTTC. The encoded protein is CASSQIRGSAETQYF.

This clonotype occurred a few times. The chain uses TRBV20-1 and TRBJ2-7; D is ambiguous. Per germline, CDR1 DFQATT and CDR2 SNEGSKA (reference sequence). V lost 1 base to trimming and J lost 5 bases, with 12 bases between them. This CDR3 contains 13 residues. Here the CDR3 DNA reads TGCAGTGCTAGAGCCCCTGGGAACGACGAGCAGTACTTC. The encoded protein is CSARAPGNDEQYF.

The chain is built from TRBV20-1 and TRBJ1-3; D ambiguous. The ends were cut back, 4 bases at V and 4 bases at J, with 8 bases in the middle. Germline CDR1 is DFQATT and CDR2 is SNEGSKA (reference sequence). The CDR3 consists of 12 residues. CDR3 DNA: TGCAGTGCTAACTTTCTCGGAAACACCATATATTTT. This gives the protein CSANFLGNTIYF.

In the case of this clonotype: The junction differs from germline at one of its ends, possibly a read error. The V call is TRBV9, the J call TRBJ2-1, with D tentatively TRBD1 (6 bases). There are 15 residues in the CDR3. Germline CDR1 is SGDLS and CDR2 is YYNGEE. As DNA, the CDR3 is TGTGCCAGCAGCCCCCGACAGGTTGCCTACAATGAGCGGTTCTTC. This sequence encodes CASSPRQVAYNERFF.

This clonotype occurred a few times. The gene calls are TRBV12-3 or TRBV12-4 and TRBJ2-5, with D tentatively TRBD1 (5 bases). CDR3 length: 13 residues. Trimming pared 3 bases from V and 2 bases from J, leaving 7 bases between. CDR3 bases: TGTGCCAGCAGTTTTCGACAGCAAGAGACCCAGTACTTC. This translates into CASSFRQQETQYF.

CDR3 loop: CASGGGRYQETQYF. The CDR3 bases are TGTGCCAGCGGTGGGGGGCGGTACCAAGAGACCCAGTACTTC. The rearrangement uses TRBV7-9 and TRBJ2-5; the D call may be TRBD1 or TRBD2 (6 bases each). Trimming left V 8 bases short and J 0 bases short, with 13 bases between. The V gene's germline CDR1 is SEHNR and CDR2 FQNEAQ (reference sequence). The CDR3 has 14 amino acids.

This clonotype has only a few counts. This chain joins TRBV29-1 and TRBJ2-7; D is unresolved. Germline-derived CDR1 and CDR2 are SQVTM and ANQGSEA. V gave up 5 bases and J gave up 0 bases, with 11 bases separating them. The CDR3 is 13 residues long. The CDR3 nucleotides read TGCAGCGTTACGACCAAATCCTCCTACGAGCAGTACTTC. As protein: CSVTTKSSYEQYF.

This rearrangement joins TRBV20-1 to TRBJ1-6; D possibly corresponds to TRBD1 (6 bases). V lost 5 bases and J 3 bases, leaving 17 bases between the germline ends. Per germline, CDR1 DFQATT and CDR2 SNEGSKA (reference sequence). The CDR3 is made up of 16 amino acids. CDR3 region: CSAGGGAGVYNSPLHF. The CDR3 DNA follows: TGCAGTGCTGGGGGGGGCGCGGGCGTCTATAATTCACCCCTCCACTTT.